The 5 T cell receptor beta chains given below trace back to one sample, sequenced in a study of response to subunit inactivated influenza vaccine. TCRdb recomputed calls from the RT-PCR reads with MiXCR, one row per CDR3 protein. The table lists 550,000 to 800,000 distinct CDR3 sequences, less than 20% of them singletons, with roughly 11% in the top ten. This specimen consisted of PBMCs from blood, obtained approximately 13 days after vaccination. The receptors derive from a man aged 45 to 65 who received an inactivated influenza vaccine.

This chain uses TRBV5-5 with TRBJ1-1; no reliable D call. The CDR3 extends over 15 amino acids. Germline CDR1 is SGHKS and CDR2 is YYEKEE (reference sequence). V lost 4 bases, J lost 3 bases, and 16 bases lay in between. The CDR3, as DNA: TGTGCCAGCAGCATATCCCCGGGCGGTGACACTGAAGCTTTCTTT. Translated: CASSISPGGDTEAFF.

The chain couples TRBV11-3 to TRBJ2-3; D might be TRBD1 or TRBD2, each matching 5 bases. Trimming pared 4 bases from V and 4 bases from J, leaving 18 bases between. CDR1 SGHNT and CDR2 YENEEA come from the germline V gene. This CDR3 has 16 residues. The CDR3 nucleotides read TGTGCCAGCAGCTCCCATGGACGGGACGGGGCAGATACGCAGTATTTT. Translation: CASSSHGRDGADTQYF.

The CDR3 bases are TGTGCCAGCAGTTTACTCCACTCGATCGGCTCGGGCGGGGAGCTGTTTTTT. This sequence encodes CASSLLHSIGSGGELFF. The V and J genes are TRBV12-3 or TRBV12-4 and TRBJ2-2, with D hard to call. This CDR3 has 17 amino acids. The V end lost 2 bases, the J end lost 7 bases, and 20 bases lay between the germline ends.

The chain couples TRBV7-2 to TRBJ2-2; D is perhaps TRBD2 (7 bases). CDR1 SGHTA and CDR2 FQGNSA come from the germline V gene. Trimming pared 1 base from V and 3 bases from J, leaving 12 bases between. The CDR3 totals 16 residues. CDR3: CASSLVGGAYTGELFF. The CDR3 region has the DNA TGTGCCAGCAGCTTAGTTGGGGGGGCCTACACCGGGGAGCTGTTTTTT.

This clonotype was counted between two and nine times. The rearrangement links TRBV12-3 or TRBV12-4 to TRBJ2-1, with 8 bases lining up with TRBD2. Trimming removed 6 bases from V and 1 base from J; junction bases left unmatched: 2. The CDR3 spans 14 residues. This CDR3 is CASRGLESYNEQFF. The CDR3 nucleotides read TGTGCCAGCAGGGGACTAGAGTCCTACAATGAGCAGTTCTTC.